This T cell receptor (beta chain) is from a study of T cell changes during pregnancy in multiple sclerosis. The protocol was immunoSEQ multiplex PCR, while the TCRdb copy is restricted to in-frame clones and leaves out a portion. The repertoire holds some 71,000 clones, with 90% to 95% as singletons. Deletions cut 0 bases from V and 1 base from J, with 11 bases between. Per the germline V gene, CDR1 is SGHRS and CDR2 is YFSETQ. This CDR3 has 15 amino acids. The chain is built from TRBV5-1 and TRBJ2-7, with D perhaps matching TRBD2 (6 bases). This material consisted of peripheral blood, taken after pregnancy. The source is a female donor with multiple sclerosis, enrolled in a pregnancy study. CDR3 region: CASSLGAGTSYEQYF. The DNA of the CDR3 is TGCGCCAGCAGCTTGGGGGCGGGAACTTCCTACGAGCAGTACTTC.